The 27 T cell receptor beta chains below come from one sample, sequenced in a study of lymphopenia after photon versus proton radiotherapy. Assay: immunoSEQ multiplex PCR; the TCRdb copy retains only in-frame clones and omits some. The repertoire holds approximately 47,000 clones, with roughly 87% as singletons. The specimen comprised peripheral blood, sampled from a patient treated with photon-based radiotherapy. The receptor source for this set is a man between 40 and 49 years old with gastric cancer.

This clone was seen once. The rearrangement joins TRBV6-6 to TRBJ1-6; D not resolved. This CDR3 is 13 amino acids long. Germline CDR1 MNHNY, CDR2 SVGAGI (reference sequence). V lost 5 bases to trimming and J lost 4 bases, with 6 bases between them. CDR3 in DNA: TGTGCCAGCAGTGACGGATATAATTCACCCCTCCACTTT. Its translation is CASSDGYNSPLHF.

This CDR3 reads CASSVDEAYGYTF. The CDR3, as DNA: TGTGCCAGCAGCGTAGATGAGGCCTATGGCTACACCTTC. The V call is TRBV9, the J call TRBJ1-2; D unresolved. Germline V gene data show CDR1 as SGDLS and CDR2 as YYNGEE. This CDR3 comprises 13 residues. Trimming stripped 0 bases from V and 4 bases from J, with 7 bases between.

The genes are TRBV9 and TRBJ1-5; possible D gene TRBD1, 5 bases. This CDR3 has 15 amino acids. V gave up 0 bases and J gave up 9 bases, with 16 bases separating them. In germline, CDR1 is SGDLS, CDR2 YYNGEE. For the CDR3, the DNA is TGTGCCAGCAGCGTAGGGGAGGGGCCTCGCGGGCCCCAGCATTTT. Its translation: CASSVGEGPRGPQHF.

V gene TRBV5-6 combines with J gene TRBJ2-7; 7 bases are a match to TRBD1. This CDR3 comprises 14 residues. CDR1 is SGHDT and CDR2 is YYEEEE in the germline V gene. The V gene end was trimmed by 0 bases and the J gene end by 5 bases; junction bases not matched to a gene: 5. CDR3 sequence (DNA): TGTGCCAGCAGCTTGGATTGGGGACAGAACGAGCAGTACTTC. This translates into CASSLDWGQNEQYF.

V and J are TRBV2 and TRBJ2-2, with 8 bases lining up with TRBD1. Trimming cost V 6 bases and J 6 bases; bases outside gene matches: 9. Germline-derived CDR1 and CDR2 are SNHLY and FYNNEI. CDR3 length: 15 residues. The CDR3 nucleotides read TGTGCCAGCAGGGAACAGGGGGTTAAGGCCGGGGAGCTGTTTTTT. It codes for CASREQGVKAGELFF.

The V gene is TRBV28, the J gene TRBJ2-7, with 7 bases matching TRBD1. Unmatched junction bases numbered 2, after V lost 5 bases and J lost 4 bases. This CDR3 is 12 amino acids long. The V gene's germline CDR1 is MDHEN and CDR2 SYDVKM. The DNA of the CDR3 is TGTGCCAGCAGTCAACAGGGGTACGAGCAGTACTTC. Protein product: CASSQQGYEQYF. The variable domain in full, with the rest retrieved from reference TRBV28 and TRBJ2-7, is DVKVTQSSRYLVKRTGEKVFLECVQDMDHENMFWYRQDPGLGLRLIYFSYDVKMKEKGDIPEGYSVSREKKERFSLILESASTNQTSMYLCASSQQGYEQYFGPGTRLTVT.

The V call is TRBV23-1, the J call TRBJ2-7; D is uncertain. TRBV23-1 is classed as an ORF, of uncertain function. The CDR3 length is 15 residues. The V and J ends lost 3 bases and 0 bases respectively, with 12 bases between them. The CDR3 bases are TGCGCCAGCAGTCATGACCAAAGGATCTCCTACGAGCAGTACTTC. Encoded protein: CASSHDQRISYEQYF.

The chain uses TRBV7-8 and TRBJ2-5; 10 positions match TRBD1. The V gene end was trimmed by 11 bases and the J gene end by 4 bases; junction bases not matched to a gene: 4. This CDR3 is 12 amino acids long. Germline V lookup: CDR1 SGHVS, CDR2 FQNEAQ. CDR3 protein: CAYRDRGETQYF. The CDR3 DNA sequence: TGTGCCTACCGGGACAGGGGAGAGACCCAGTACTTC.

The DNA for the CDR3 is TGTGCCAGCAGCTTAGATACACTGAATGAAAAACTGTTTTTT. Translated, it gives CASSLDTLNEKLFF. V is TRBV7-2 and J is TRBJ1-4; D is undetermined. Trimming removed 1 base at V and 5 bases at J, with 8 bases between. CDR1 is SGHTA, CDR2 FQGNSA, per germline. The CDR3 is made up of 14 amino acids.

This clone has a single count. In DNA form, the CDR3 reads TGTGCCAGCAGCTTGGAAGTAGCGGGGCGAAACAATGAGCAGTTCTTC. It encodes CASSLEVAGRNNEQFF. The chain links TRBV5-6 to TRBJ2-1, with TRBD2 matching 8 bases. Unmatched junction bases numbered 7, after V lost 0 bases and J lost 5 bases. Germline V CDR1 and CDR2: SGHDT, YYEEEE. This CDR3 contains 16 residues. The full variable domain, with the rest looked up from reference TRBV5-6 and TRBJ2-1, is DAGVTQSPTHLIKTRGQQVTLRCSPKSGHDTVSWYQQALGQGPQFIFQYYEEEERQRGNFPDRFSGHQFPNYSSELNVNALLLGDSALYLCASSLEVAGRNNEQFFGPGTRLTVL.

The chain employs TRBV14 and TRBJ2-2; no definite D call. V was pared by 5 bases and J by 6 bases, with 10 bases between. The length of the CDR3 is 13 residues. Germline V CDR1 and CDR2: SGHDN, FVKESK. CDR3 coding DNA: TGTGCCAGCAGCAAGTTGGGTCCCGGGGAGCTGTTTTTT. Amino acids: CASSKLGPGELFF.

This rearrangement joins TRBV6-6 to TRBJ1-2, with D possibly TRBD1 on 6 matching bases. Germline CDR1 is MNHNY and CDR2 is SVGAGI (reference sequence). The ends were cut back, 2 bases at V and 4 bases at J, with 14 bases in the middle. The CDR3 covers 15 residues. As DNA, the CDR3 is TGTGCCAGCAGTTACCCGCCTGACAGGTCCTATGGCTACACCTTC. Protein product: CASSYPPDRSYGYTF.

The CDR3 loop reads CASSLRQGQETQYF. The CDR3, as DNA: TGTGCCAGCAGCCTCAGACAGGGCCAAGAGACCCAGTACTTC. The chain carries TRBV7-2 and TRBJ2-5; 7 positions agree with TRBD1. The CDR3 runs to 14 residues. Trimming took 5 bases from V and 1 from J; bases not matched to a gene: 4. CDR1 is SGHTA and CDR2 is FQGNSA in the germline V gene.

The chain employs TRBV18 and TRBJ1-1, with TRBD1 matching 8 bases. CDR1 is KGHSH and CDR2 is LQKENI in the germline V gene. Trimming at V came to 0 bases and at J to 6 bases, leaving 9 bases not matched to a gene. The CDR3 has 16 residues. CDR3 nucleotide sequence: TGTGCCAGCTCACCACCGTCAGGGGGCTATAGGGCTGAAGCTTTCTTT. Its translation: CASSPPSGGYRAEAFF.

This chain joins TRBV18 and TRBJ1-4; TRBD1 might be the D (5 bases). This CDR3 contains 13 residues. From germline, CDR1 is KGHSH and CDR2 LQKENI. The V end lost 4 bases, the J end lost 7 bases, and 10 bases lay between the germline ends. DNA for the CDR3: TGTGCCAGCTCACGGGGGTCTGGTGAAAAACTGTTTTTT. Translated, it gives CASSRGSGEKLFF.

The CDR3 sequence: CASSQGRVNTGELFF. CDR3 DNA sequence: TGCGCCAGCAGCCAAGGCAGGGTAAACACCGGGGAGCTGTTTTTT. V gene TRBV4-1 combines with J gene TRBJ2-2; weak D call: TRBD1 (5 bases). The CDR3 extends over 15 amino acids. Trimming removed 1 base at V and 2 bases at J, with 8 bases between. Germline lookup yields CDR1 MGHRA and CDR2 YSYEKL.

This chain connects TRBV2 to TRBJ2-7; a possible D gene is TRBD2 (6 bases). CDR3 length equals 13 residues. Between the trimmed V and J ends, which lost 6 bases and 3 bases, there was a span of 12 bases. Per germline, CDR1 SNHLY and CDR2 FYNNEI. The CDR3 coding sequence is TGTGCCAGCAGGACCGGGACTTTCTACGAGCAGTACTTC. It is translated as CASRTGTFYEQYF.

The chain recombines TRBV30 with TRBJ2-7, with TRBD1 as a possible D gene (6 bases). The germline gives CDR1 GTSNPN, CDR2 SVGIG (reference sequence). The CDR3 totals 14 residues. Deletions cut 2 bases from V and 5 bases from J, with 16 bases between. The CDR3 is CAWSPSRQVHEQYF. Written as DNA, the CDR3 is TGTGCCTGGAGTCCAAGTCGACAGGTCCACGAGCAGTACTTC.

The chain joins TRBV2 to TRBJ1-1; no clear D. The CDR3 spans 12 residues. The germline gives CDR1 SNHLY, CDR2 FYNNEI. V gave up 2 bases and J gave up 7 bases, with 8 bases separating them. The CDR3 loop is CASSESRVEAFF. The CDR3 DNA is TGTGCCAGCAGTGAATCGAGGGTTGAAGCTTTCTTT.

The chain is built from TRBV9 and TRBJ2-3; D remains unclear. Germline V gene lookup returns CDR1 SGDLS and CDR2 YYNGEE. The CDR3 spans 12 residues. Trimming took off 7 bases at V and 6 bases at J, with 12 bases between the two ends. CDR3 in DNA: TGTGCCAGCGGCGGACGTCCGGATACGCAGTATTTT. Translation gives CASGGRPDTQYF.

This clone has a single count. The rearrangement uses TRBV30 and TRBJ1-1; D is ambiguous. The V end lost 8 bases, the J end lost 7 bases, and 14 bases lay between the germline ends. Germline V gene sequence: CDR1 GTSNPN, CDR2 SVGIG (reference sequence). The CDR3 runs to 11 residues. Here the CDR3 reads CALQRMGEAFF. The CDR3 DNA reads as TGTGCCCTTCAACGAATGGGTGAAGCTTTCTTT. Supplemented by reference TRBV30 and TRBJ1-1, the full variable domain reads SQTIHQWPATLVQPVGSPLSLECTVEGTSNPNLYWYRQAAGRGLQLLFYSVGIGQISSEVPQNLSASRPQDRQFILSSKKLLLSDSGFYLCALQRMGEAFFGQGTRLTVV.

This sequence joins TRBV7-2 and TRBJ1-6, with no clear D. With 7 bases removed from V and 10 bases from J, the gap between germline ends came to 20 bases. The CDR3 length is 15 residues. Germline values: CDR1 SGHTA, CDR2 FQGNSA. The CDR3: CASTLTPGIGSPLHF. The CDR3 bases are TGTGCCAGCACCCTTACGCCGGGGATAGGATCACCCCTCCACTTT.

The rearrangement joins TRBV7-2 to TRBJ1-4; no firm D call. CDR1 is SGHTA and CDR2 is FQGNSA in the germline V gene. The length of the CDR3 is 13 residues. V lost 3 bases and J 7 bases, leaving 9 bases between the germline ends. The CDR3 DNA reads TGTGCCAGCAGCTTGCAGGCGGGTGAAAAACTGTTTTTT. Its translation: CASSLQAGEKLFF.

This chain's CDR3 is CAIRQGADQPQHF. Written as DNA, the CDR3 is TGTGCCATCAGACAGGGGGCCGATCAGCCCCAGCATTTT. V gene TRBV10-3 combines with J gene TRBJ1-5, with TRBD1 matching over 9 bases. This CDR3 region has 13 residues. In germline, CDR1 is ENHRY, CDR2 SYGVKD. V shed 6 bases, J shed 5 bases, and the junction held 2 bases outside the gene matches.

This chain uses TRBV6-1 with TRBJ1-2; 8 bases fit TRBD1. The CDR3 runs to 15 residues. V dropped 5 bases and J dropped 5; count of bases not matched to a gene: 10. CDR1 and CDR2 from the germline V gene are MNHNS and SASEGT. The chain's CDR3 is CASSINQGAHYGYTF. Written as DNA, the CDR3 is TGTGCCAGCAGTATCAATCAGGGGGCGCATTATGGCTACACCTTC.

The gene calls are TRBV27 and TRBJ1-2; perhaps TRBD1 as D (6 bases). The germline CDR1 and CDR2 sequences are MNHEY and SMNVEV (reference sequence). With 2 bases removed from V and 7 bases from J, the gap between germline ends came to 17 bases. The CDR3 is 15 residues long. In DNA form, the CDR3 reads TGTGCCAGCAGTTTAGGAGGGGGGCCTCGGGGTGGCTACACCTTC. It specifies CASSLGGGPRGGYTF.

This clone was counted a few times. J is TRBJ1-5 and V is TRBV5-1, with D uncertain. The germline V and J ends were trimmed by 6 bases and 3 bases, with 16 bases remaining between them. Germline CDR1 reads SGHRS; CDR2 reads YFSETQ. There are 15 residues in the CDR3. The DNA of the CDR3 is TGCGCCAGCAAGATCTCTGGCGGAGACAATCAGCCCCAGCATTTT. Translated, it gives CASKISGGDNQPQHF.